A single sample gave rise to the 23 T cell receptor beta chains below, sequenced in a study of T cell repertoires in cytomegalovirus infection. MiXCR, applied by TCRdb to the reads, yields one record per CDR3 protein. The data show just over 300,000 distinct CDR3 sequences, roughly 15% seen once. The specimen was PBMCs. These receptors were taken from a human donor in good health (CMV status not recorded). Some clones in this sample may be carry-over from other donors' samples.

This clonotype was seen ten or more times. The J gene is TRBJ1-5, the V gene TRBV6-1, with 10 bases that match TRBD1. CDR3 length: 15 residues. The V gene end was trimmed by 5 bases and the J gene end by 9 bases; junction bases not matched to a gene: 10. The germline V gene has CDR1 MNHNS and CDR2 SASEGT. DNA of the CDR3: TGTGCCAGCAGTCGAGTAAGGGACAGGGGTCTGCCCCAGCATTTT. Translated, it gives CASSRVRDRGLPQHF.

This clonotype was observed once. This chain links TRBV4-2 with TRBJ1-2; D is unresolved. The CDR3 consists of 13 residues. Trimming took off 1 base at V and 4 bases at J, with 7 bases between the two ends. Germline V gives CDR1 LGHNA, CDR2 YNFKEQ. CDR3 nucleotide sequence: TGTGCCAGCAGCCAAGTTGACGGCTATGGCTACACCTTC. Its protein is CASSQVDGYGYTF.

This chain connects TRBV5-1 to TRBJ2-5; 7 bases are a match to TRBD1. The junction had 13 bases not matched to a gene; V was cut back by 4 bases and J by 4 bases. The CDR3 consists of 16 residues. Germline values: CDR1 SGHRS, CDR2 YFSETQ. The CDR3: CASSGMTGIAPETQYF. The CDR3, as DNA: TGCGCCAGCAGCGGAATGACAGGGATTGCGCCAGAGACCCAGTACTTC.

This clonotype was detected many times. The V gene is TRBV7-2, the J gene TRBJ2-1, with 8 bases lining up with TRBD1. Trimming cost V 8 bases and J 3 bases; bases outside gene matches: 18. This CDR3 is built from 18 residues. CDR1 and CDR2 (germline): SGHTA, FQGNSA. The CDR3 DNA reads as TGTGCCAGCGGGCCCTTCCCCGGGACAGGAGGCTTCTACAATGAGCAGTTCTTC. Translating gives CASGPFPGTGGFYNEQFF.

The chain has TRBV28 and TRBJ1-5, with no clear D. This CDR3 is built from 13 residues. V was cut by 2 bases and J by 7 bases, with 9 bases left in between. Germline V gene lookup returns CDR1 MDHEN and CDR2 SYDVKM. The DNA for the CDR3 is TGTGCCAGCAGTTTAAACTTAGGACAGCCCCAGCATTTT. It specifies CASSLNLGQPQHF.

The sample holds many counts of this clonotype. V and J are TRBV4-1 and TRBJ2-1; maybe TRBD1 (6 bases). CDR3 size: 18 residues. Germline-derived CDR1 and CDR2 are MGHRA and YSYEKL. The germline V and J ends were trimmed by 4 bases and 1 base, with 20 bases remaining between them. CDR3 protein: CASSRAIVVQGSYNEQFF. CDR3 DNA: TGCGCCAGCAGCCGCGCGATCGTCGTACAGGGATCCTACAATGAGCAGTTCTTC.

This clonotype was seen repeatedly, ten times or more. This sequence joins TRBV25-1 and TRBJ1-1; 9 nucleotides match TRBD1. The junction had 6 bases not matched to a gene; V was cut back by 1 base and J by 6 bases. The CDR3 runs to 15 residues. CDR1 and CDR2 from the germline V gene are MGHDK and SYGVNS. This chain's CDR3 is CASSESDRGYPEAFF. For the CDR3, the DNA is TGTGCCAGCAGTGAATCGGACAGGGGTTATCCTGAAGCTTTCTTT.

Many counts were recorded for this clonotype. The rearrangement uses TRBV29-1 and TRBJ2-3, with D possibly being TRBD2 (6 bases). The CDR3 runs to 13 residues. Trimming cost V 4 bases and J 1 base, with 9 bases left between them. Per germline, CDR1 SQVTM and CDR2 ANQGSEA. DNA for the CDR3: TGCAGCGTTGTAGCGGACGGCACAGATACGCAGTATTTT. Protein sequence: CSVVADGTDTQYF.

V usage is TRBV24-1 and J usage is TRBJ2-5; D not resolved. Germline V CDR1 and CDR2: KGHDR, SFDVKD. V lost 4 bases and J lost 5, with 10 bases in between. The CDR3 extends over 13 amino acids. DNA of the CDR3: TGTGCCACCAGTGACTCAGCCCAGGAGACCCAGTACTTC. This gives the protein CATSDSAQETQYF.

This clonotype was observed a few times. The J gene is TRBJ1-4, the V gene TRBV20-1; TRBD1 is a possible D gene (5 bases). The CDR3 consists of 14 residues. Trimming removed 5 bases from V and 8 bases from J, with 18 bases in between. Looked up from germline, CDR1 is DFQATT and CDR2 is SNEGSKA (reference sequence). The CDR3 protein is CSAPNGHEGEKLFF. In DNA form, the CDR3 reads TGCAGTGCTCCGAATGGACATGAGGGGGAAAAACTGTTTTTT.

This clonotype came up a few times. The V call is TRBV20-1, the J call TRBJ2-7; TRBD1 is a possible D gene (5 bases). Trimming shortened V by 0 bases and J by 3 bases, and 15 bases separated the two germline ends. Looked up from germline, CDR1 is DFQATT and CDR2 is SNEGSKA (reference sequence). The CDR3 extends over 15 amino acids. DNA of the CDR3: TGCAGTGCTAGAGATCGTAGGGGTGGGATCTACGAGCAGTACTTC. Protein sequence: CSARDRRGGIYEQYF.

In this sample, this clonotype turned up many times. This chain joins TRBV28 and TRBJ2-7; the match to TRBD2 covers 8 bases. The CDR3 extends over 14 amino acids. V was clipped by 6 bases and J by 4 bases; unmatched bases: 8. The germline V gene encodes CDR1 MDHEN and CDR2 SYDVKM. The DNA for the CDR3 is TGTGCCAGCAGCGCACTAGCGGAGACATACGAGCAGTACTTC. It yields the protein CASSALAETYEQYF.

Ten or more counts support this clonotype. The genes are TRBV19 and TRBJ2-1; 10 nucleotides agree with TRBD2. The CDR3 is 14 residues long. The V gene end was trimmed by 2 bases and the J gene end by 12 bases; junction bases not matched to a gene: 7. CDR1 LNHDA and CDR2 SQIVND come from the germline V gene (reference sequence). The DNA for the CDR3 is TGTGCCAGTAGTATAAGGCTAGCGGGGGAGCTGCAGTTCTTC. It codes for CASSIRLAGELQFF.

V gene TRBV6-1 combines with J gene TRBJ2-3; maybe TRBD1 (5 bases). The V and J ends lost 5 bases and 6 bases respectively, with 15 bases between them. CDR1 is MNHNS, CDR2 SASEGT, per germline. This CDR3 contains 14 residues. The CDR3 nucleotides read TGTGCCAGCAGTTACAGGCAGTACCTGGATACGCAGTATTTT. Translating it yields CASSYRQYLDTQYF.

This chain joins TRBV28 and TRBJ2-7; D is possibly TRBD2 (5 bases). Germline V CDR1 and CDR2: MDHEN, SYDVKM. The CDR3 extends over 13 amino acids. With 5 bases removed from V and 9 bases from J, the gap between germline ends came to 17 bases. CDR3 DNA: TGTGCCAGCAGTCCCACCCAGCGGTCGCCGCAGTACTTC. Protein product: CASSPTQRSPQYF.

This clonotype was found many times. CDR3 amino acids: CSASDISASYNEQFF. Written as DNA, the CDR3 is TGCAGTGCCTCAGACATCTCGGCCTCTTACAATGAGCAGTTCTTC. V gene TRBV20-1 combines with J gene TRBJ2-1, with no clear D. V was pared by 6 bases and J by 4 bases, with 19 bases between. The germline CDR1 and CDR2 sequences are DFQATT and SNEGSKA (reference sequence). The CDR3 runs 15 residues.

J is TRBJ1-5 and V is TRBV19; 7 nucleotides line up with TRBD1. Germline CDR1 and CDR2: LNHDA and SQIVND (reference sequence). The CDR3 covers 15 residues. V lost 0 bases to trimming and J lost 6 bases; unmatched junction nucleotides: 5. CDR3 loop: CASSIDRGGRQPQHF. CDR3 coding DNA: TGTGCCAGTAGTATAGATCGAGGGGGCCGTCAGCCCCAGCATTTT.

The rearrangement uses TRBV3-1 and TRBJ1-4; the match to TRBD1 covers 10 bases. The CDR3 extends over 15 amino acids. The V segment lost 0 bases and the J segment 10 bases; nucleotides outside the gene matches: 5. Germline loops: CDR1 LGHDT, CDR2 YNNKEL (reference sequence). CDR3 nucleotides: TGTGCCAGCAGCCAAGAGGGGGACAGGGGAGGAAAACTGTTTTTT. Its translation: CASSQEGDRGGKLFF.

Many counts were recorded for this clonotype. V usage is TRBV6-5 and J usage is TRBJ2-7; 8 bases map to TRBD1. Losses at the gene ends were 0 bases for V and 5 bases for J; bases not matched to a gene: 6. The V gene's germline CDR1 is MNHEY and CDR2 SVGAGI. The CDR3 runs 15 residues. CDR3 nucleotides: TGTGCCAGCAGTTACTCCTACAGGGGGGTGGACGAGCAGTACTTC. This gives the protein CASSYSYRGVDEQYF.

This clonotype occurred a few times. The chain couples TRBV7-9 to TRBJ2-7; a possible D gene is TRBD1 (6 bases). Trimming cost V 5 bases and J 6 bases, with 14 bases left between them. Germline lookup yields CDR1 SEHNR and CDR2 FQNEAQ (reference sequence). CDR3 size: 13 residues. CDR3: CASSRAAGAEQYF. The DNA of the CDR3 is TGTGCCAGCAGCAGAGCCGCAGGGGCCGAGCAGTACTTC.

This clonotype was detected a few times. V is TRBV28 and J is TRBJ1-1; D is possibly TRBD1 (6 bases). The CDR3 contains 15 residues. Germline assignment: CDR1 MDHEN and CDR2 SYDVKM. The V and J ends lost 3 bases and 5 bases respectively, with 16 bases between them. The CDR3 spells CASSFPGRGGTEAFF. In DNA, the CDR3 is TGTGCCAGCAGTTTCCCTGGCAGGGGAGGAACTGAAGCTTTCTTT.

The chain has TRBV20-1 and TRBJ1-1; D possibly corresponds to TRBD1 (6 bases). CDR1 and CDR2 (germline): DFQATT, SNEGSKA (reference sequence). V dropped 6 bases and J dropped 4 bases, with 21 bases sitting between them. The CDR3 loop spans 15 amino acids. The CDR3 nucleotides are TGCAGTGCCCTACCGGGGGGCGCGGGTGGCACTGAAGCTTTCTTT. The encoded protein is CSALPGGAGGTEAFF.

This clonotype turned up a few times. The V call is TRBV13, the J call TRBJ1-1; D remains unclear. Trimming pared 3 bases from V and 3 bases from J, leaving 5 bases between. Per germline, CDR1 PRHDT and CDR2 FYEKMQ (reference sequence). The CDR3 has 12 residues. DNA of the CDR3: TGTGCCAGCAGCTTTGTTGACACTGAAGCTTTCTTT. It specifies CASSFVDTEAFF.